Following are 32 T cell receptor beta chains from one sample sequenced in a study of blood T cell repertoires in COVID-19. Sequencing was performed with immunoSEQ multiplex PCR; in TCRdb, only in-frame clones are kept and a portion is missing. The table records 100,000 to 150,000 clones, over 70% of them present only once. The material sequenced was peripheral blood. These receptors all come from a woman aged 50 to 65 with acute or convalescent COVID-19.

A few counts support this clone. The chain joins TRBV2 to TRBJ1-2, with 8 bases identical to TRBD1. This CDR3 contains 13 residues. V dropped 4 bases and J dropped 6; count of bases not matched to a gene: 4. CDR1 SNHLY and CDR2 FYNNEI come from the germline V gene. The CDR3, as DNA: TGTGCCAGCAGTGGACAGGGGTTGAATGGCTACACCTTC. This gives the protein CASSGQGLNGYTF.

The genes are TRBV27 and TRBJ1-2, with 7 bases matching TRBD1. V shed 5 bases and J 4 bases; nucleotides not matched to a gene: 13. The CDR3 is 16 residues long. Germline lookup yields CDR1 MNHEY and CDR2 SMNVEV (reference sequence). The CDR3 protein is CASSATADRAVYGYTF. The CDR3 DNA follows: TGTGCCAGCAGTGCTACCGCTGACAGGGCCGTCTATGGCTACACCTTC.

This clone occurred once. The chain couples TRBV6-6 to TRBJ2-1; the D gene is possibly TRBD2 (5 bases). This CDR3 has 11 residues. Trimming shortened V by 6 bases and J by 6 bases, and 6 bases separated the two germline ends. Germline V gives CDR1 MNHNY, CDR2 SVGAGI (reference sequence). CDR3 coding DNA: TGTGCCAGCAGGCGGGCCAATGAGCAGTTCTTC. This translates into CASRRANEQFF.

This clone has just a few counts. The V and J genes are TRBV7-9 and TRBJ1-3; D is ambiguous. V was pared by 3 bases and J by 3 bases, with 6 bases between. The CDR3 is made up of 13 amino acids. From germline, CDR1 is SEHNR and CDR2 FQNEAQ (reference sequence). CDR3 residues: CASSFIVGNTIYF. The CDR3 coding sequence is TGTGCCAGCAGCTTTATAGTTGGAAACACCATATATTTT.

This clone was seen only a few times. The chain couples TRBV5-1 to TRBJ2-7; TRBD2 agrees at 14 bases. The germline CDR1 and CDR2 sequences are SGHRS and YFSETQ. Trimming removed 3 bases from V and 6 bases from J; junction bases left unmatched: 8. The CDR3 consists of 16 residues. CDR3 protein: CASSSGTSGSRGEQYF. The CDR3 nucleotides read TGCGCCAGCAGCTCCGGGACTAGCGGGAGTAGGGGCGAGCAGTACTTC.

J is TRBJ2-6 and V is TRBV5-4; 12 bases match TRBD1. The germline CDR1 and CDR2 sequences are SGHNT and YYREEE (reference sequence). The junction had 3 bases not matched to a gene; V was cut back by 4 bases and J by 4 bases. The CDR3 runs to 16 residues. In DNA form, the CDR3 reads TGTGCCAGCAGCCGGGACAGGGGGCAAGGGGCCAACGTCCTGACTTTC. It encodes CASSRDRGQGANVLTF.

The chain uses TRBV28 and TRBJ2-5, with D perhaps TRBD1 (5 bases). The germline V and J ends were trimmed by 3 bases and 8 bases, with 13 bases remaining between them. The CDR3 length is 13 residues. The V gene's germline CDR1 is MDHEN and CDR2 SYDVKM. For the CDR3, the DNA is TGTGCCAGCAGTTTTGGGGCACCCGGTACCCAGTACTTC. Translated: CASSFGAPGTQYF.

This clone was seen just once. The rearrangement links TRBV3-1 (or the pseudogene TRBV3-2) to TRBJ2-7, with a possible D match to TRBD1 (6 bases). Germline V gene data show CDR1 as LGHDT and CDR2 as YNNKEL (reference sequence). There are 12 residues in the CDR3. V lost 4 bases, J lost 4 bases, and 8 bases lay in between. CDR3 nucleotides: TGTGCCAGCAGCCCGCAGGGGTACGAGCAGTACTTC. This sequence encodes CASSPQGYEQYF.

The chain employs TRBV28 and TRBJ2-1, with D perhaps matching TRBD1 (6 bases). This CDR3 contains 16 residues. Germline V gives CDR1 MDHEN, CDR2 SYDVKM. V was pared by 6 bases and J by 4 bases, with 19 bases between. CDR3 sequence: CASRPPGDLAYNEQFF. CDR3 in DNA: TGTGCCAGCAGGCCCCCAGGGGATTTGGCATACAATGAGCAGTTCTTC.

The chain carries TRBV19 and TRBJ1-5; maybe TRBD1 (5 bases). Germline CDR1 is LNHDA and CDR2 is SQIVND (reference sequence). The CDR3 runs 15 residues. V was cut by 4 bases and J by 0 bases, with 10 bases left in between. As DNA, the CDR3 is TGTGCCAGTAGTACTGGGGCAGTTAGCAATCAGCCCCAGCATTTT. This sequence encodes CASSTGAVSNQPQHF.

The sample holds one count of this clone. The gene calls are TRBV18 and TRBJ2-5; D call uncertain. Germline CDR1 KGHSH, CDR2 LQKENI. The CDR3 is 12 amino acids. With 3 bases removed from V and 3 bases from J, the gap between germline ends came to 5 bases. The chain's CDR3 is CASSPPEETQYF. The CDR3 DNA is TGTGCCAGCTCACCCCCAGAAGAGACCCAGTACTTC.

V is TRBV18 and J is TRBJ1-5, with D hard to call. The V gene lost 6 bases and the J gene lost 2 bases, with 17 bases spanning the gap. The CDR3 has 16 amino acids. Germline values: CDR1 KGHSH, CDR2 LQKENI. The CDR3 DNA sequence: TGTGCCAGCTCCCCGAGCCCTGAGGTTGGCAATCAGCCCCAGCATTTT. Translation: CASSPSPEVGNQPQHF.

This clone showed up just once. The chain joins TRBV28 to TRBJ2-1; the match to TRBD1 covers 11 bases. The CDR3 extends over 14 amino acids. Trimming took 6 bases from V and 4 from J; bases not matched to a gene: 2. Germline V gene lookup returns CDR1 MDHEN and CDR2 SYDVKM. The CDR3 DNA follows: TGTGCCAGCAGCCGGGACAGGGGGTACAATGAGCAGTTCTTC. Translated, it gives CASSRDRGYNEQFF.

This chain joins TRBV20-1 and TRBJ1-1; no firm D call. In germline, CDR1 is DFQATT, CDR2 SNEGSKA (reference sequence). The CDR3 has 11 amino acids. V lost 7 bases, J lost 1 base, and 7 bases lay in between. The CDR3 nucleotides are TGCAGTGTTCCAGGGAACACTGAAGCTTTCTTT. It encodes CSVPGNTEAFF.

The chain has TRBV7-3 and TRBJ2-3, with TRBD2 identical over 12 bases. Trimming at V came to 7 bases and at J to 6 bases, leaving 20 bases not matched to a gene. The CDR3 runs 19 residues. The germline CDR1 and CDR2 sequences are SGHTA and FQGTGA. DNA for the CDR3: TGTGCCAGCACCCCCGCCCCGACTAGCGGGGGTCGTAGGGTGGATACGCAGTATTTT. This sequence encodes CASTPAPTSGGRRVDTQYF.

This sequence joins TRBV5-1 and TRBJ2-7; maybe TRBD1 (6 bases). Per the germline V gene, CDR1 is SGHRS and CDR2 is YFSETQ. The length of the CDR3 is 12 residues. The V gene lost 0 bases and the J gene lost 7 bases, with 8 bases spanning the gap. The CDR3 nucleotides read TGCGCCAGCAGCTTGGGAGGGACAGAGCAGTACTTC. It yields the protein CASSLGGTEQYF.

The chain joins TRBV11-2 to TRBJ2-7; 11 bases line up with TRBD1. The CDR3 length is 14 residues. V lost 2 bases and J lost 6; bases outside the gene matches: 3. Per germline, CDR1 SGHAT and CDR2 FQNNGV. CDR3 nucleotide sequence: TGTGCCAGCAGCTTATGGACAGGGGGCCCCGAGCAGTACTTC. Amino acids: CASSLWTGGPEQYF.

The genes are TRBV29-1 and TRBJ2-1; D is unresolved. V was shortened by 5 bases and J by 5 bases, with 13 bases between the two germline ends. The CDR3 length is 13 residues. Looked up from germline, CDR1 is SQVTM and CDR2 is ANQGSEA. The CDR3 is CSVTRIGNNEQFF. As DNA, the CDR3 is TGCAGCGTTACCAGGATCGGTAACAATGAGCAGTTCTTC.

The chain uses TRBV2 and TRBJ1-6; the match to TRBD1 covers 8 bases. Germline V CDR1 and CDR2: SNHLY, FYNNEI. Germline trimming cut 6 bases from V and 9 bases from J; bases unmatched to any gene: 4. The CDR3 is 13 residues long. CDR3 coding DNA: TGTGCCAGCAGGGACAGGGTTGGTTCACCCCTCCACTTT. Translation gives CASRDRVGSPLHF. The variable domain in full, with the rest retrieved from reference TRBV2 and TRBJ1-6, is EPEVTQTPSHQVTQMGQEVILRCVPISNHLYFYWYRQILGQKVEFLVSFYNNEISEKSEIFDDQFSVERPDGSNFTLKIRSTKLEDSAMYFCASRDRVGSPLHFGNGTRLTVT.

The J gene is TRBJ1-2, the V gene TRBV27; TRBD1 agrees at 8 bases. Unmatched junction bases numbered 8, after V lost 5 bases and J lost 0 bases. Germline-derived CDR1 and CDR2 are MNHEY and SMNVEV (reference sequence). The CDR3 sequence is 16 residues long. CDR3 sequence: CASSPDRGRTNYGYTF. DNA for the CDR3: TGTGCCAGCAGTCCAGACAGGGGTAGAACTAACTATGGCTACACCTTC.

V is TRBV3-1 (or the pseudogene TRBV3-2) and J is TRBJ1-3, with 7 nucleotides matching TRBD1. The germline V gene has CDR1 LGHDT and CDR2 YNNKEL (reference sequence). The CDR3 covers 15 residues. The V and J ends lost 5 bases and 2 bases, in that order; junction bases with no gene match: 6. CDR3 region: CASSSDRNAGNTIYF. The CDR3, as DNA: TGTGCCAGCAGCTCGGACAGGAACGCTGGAAACACCATATATTTT.

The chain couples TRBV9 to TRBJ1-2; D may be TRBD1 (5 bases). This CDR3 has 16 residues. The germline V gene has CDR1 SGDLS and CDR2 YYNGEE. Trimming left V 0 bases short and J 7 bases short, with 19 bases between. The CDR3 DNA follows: TGTGCCAGCAGCGTAGGTCTCGCGGGGGATCAGGGTGGCTACACCTTC. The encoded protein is CASSVGLAGDQGGYTF.

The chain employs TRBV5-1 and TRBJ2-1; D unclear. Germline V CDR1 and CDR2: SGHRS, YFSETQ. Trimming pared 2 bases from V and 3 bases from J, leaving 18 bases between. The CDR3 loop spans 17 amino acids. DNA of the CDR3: TGCGCCAGCAGCTTAATCGGAGCCGGGTCCTTCTACAATGAGCAGTTCTTC. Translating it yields CASSLIGAGSFYNEQFF.

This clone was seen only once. The CDR3 sequence: CASTPGTGVYNEQFF. CDR3 DNA sequence: TGTGCCAGCACCCCCGGGACTGGCGTCTACAATGAGCAGTTCTTC. The genes are TRBV27 and TRBJ2-1; weak D call: TRBD2 (6 bases). Germline V CDR1 and CDR2: MNHEY, SMNVEV (reference sequence). Deletions cut 7 bases from V and 3 bases from J, with 16 bases between. This CDR3 region has 15 residues.

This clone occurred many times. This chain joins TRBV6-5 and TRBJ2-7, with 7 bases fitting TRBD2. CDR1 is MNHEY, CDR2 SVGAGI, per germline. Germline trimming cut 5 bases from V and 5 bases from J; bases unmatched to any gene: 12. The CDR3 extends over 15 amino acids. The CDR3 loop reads CASSRILAEGHEQYF. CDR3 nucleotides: TGTGCCAGCAGTCGCATTCTAGCGGAGGGACACGAGCAGTACTTC.

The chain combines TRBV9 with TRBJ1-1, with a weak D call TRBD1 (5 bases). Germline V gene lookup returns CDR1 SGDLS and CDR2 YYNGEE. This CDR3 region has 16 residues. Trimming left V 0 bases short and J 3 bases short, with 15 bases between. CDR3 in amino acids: CASSVESWGGDTEAFF. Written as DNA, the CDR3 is TGTGCCAGCAGCGTAGAGTCTTGGGGAGGGGACACTGAAGCTTTCTTT.

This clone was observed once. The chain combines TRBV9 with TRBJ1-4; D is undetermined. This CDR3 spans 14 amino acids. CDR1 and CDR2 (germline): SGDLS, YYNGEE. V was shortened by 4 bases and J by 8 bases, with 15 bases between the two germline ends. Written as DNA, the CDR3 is TGTGCCAGCAGCCCCCGGGGAGGTGGCGAAAAACTGTTTTTT. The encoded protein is CASSPRGGGEKLFF.

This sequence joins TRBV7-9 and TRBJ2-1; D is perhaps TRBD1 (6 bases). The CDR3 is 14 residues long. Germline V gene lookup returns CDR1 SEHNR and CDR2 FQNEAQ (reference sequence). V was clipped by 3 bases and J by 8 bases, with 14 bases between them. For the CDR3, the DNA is TGTGCCAGCAGCTTTGCAGGGGCGATCGATGAGCAGTTCTTC. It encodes CASSFAGAIDEQFF. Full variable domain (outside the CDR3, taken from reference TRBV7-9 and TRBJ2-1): DTGVSQNPRHKITKRGQNVTFRCDPISEHNRLYWYRQTLGQGPEFLTYFQNEAQLEKSRLLSDRFSAERPKGSFSTLEIQRTEQGDSAMYLCASSFAGAIDEQFFGPGTRLTVL.

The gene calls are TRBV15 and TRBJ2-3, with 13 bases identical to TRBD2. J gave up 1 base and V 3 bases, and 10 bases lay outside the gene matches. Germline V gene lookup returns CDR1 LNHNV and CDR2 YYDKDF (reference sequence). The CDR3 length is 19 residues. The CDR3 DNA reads TGTGCCACCAGCAGCCGACTAGCGGGGGGCCCCCTTGGCACAGATACGCAGTATTTT. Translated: CATSSRLAGGPLGTDTQYF.

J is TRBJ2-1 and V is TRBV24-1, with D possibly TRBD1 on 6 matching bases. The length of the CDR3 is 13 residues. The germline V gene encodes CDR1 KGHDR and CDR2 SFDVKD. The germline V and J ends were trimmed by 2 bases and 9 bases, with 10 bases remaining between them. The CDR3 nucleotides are TGTGCCACCAGTGATTGGGACATCACTGAGCAGTTCTTC. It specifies CATSDWDITEQFF.

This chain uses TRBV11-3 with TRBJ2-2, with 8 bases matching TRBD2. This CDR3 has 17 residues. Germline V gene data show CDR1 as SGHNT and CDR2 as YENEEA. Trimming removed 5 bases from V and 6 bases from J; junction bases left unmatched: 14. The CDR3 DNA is TGTGCCAGCAGCGCAATCGAGGCCCGGGGGGGATCCGGGGAGCTGTTTTTT. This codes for CASSAIEARGGSGELFF.

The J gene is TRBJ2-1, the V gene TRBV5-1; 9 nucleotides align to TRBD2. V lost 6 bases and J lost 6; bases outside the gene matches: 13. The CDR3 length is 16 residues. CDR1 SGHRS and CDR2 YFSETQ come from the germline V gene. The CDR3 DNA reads TGCGCCAGCACCCGCTGGGCGGGAGGGCCGGGCAATGAGCAGTTCTTC. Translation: CASTRWAGGPGNEQFF.